The rows below give T cell receptor beta chains drawn from one sample of a study of blood T cell repertoires in COVID-19. Produced via immunoSEQ multiplex PCR; TCRdb's table is partial and in-frame only. The data show approximately 100,000 clones, approximately 84% seen once. Sequencing used peripheral blood. The receptor set was obtained from a man aged 55 to 69 with acute or convalescent COVID-19. Both conserved end residues are part of each CDR3. The order of the fields is CDR3 DNA, CDR3 protein, V gene, J gene, D gene, clone size. D genes are given only for firm matches. A row's size may be missing; if present it is once, few, many or a size class.

cdr3_nt: TGTGCCAGCAGCCGGCGGACAGGGGGCACCTACAATGAGCAGTTCTTC
cdr3_aa: CASSRRTGGTYNEQFF
v_call: TRBV5-4
j_call: TRBJ2-1
d_call: TRBD1
clone_size: .

cdr3_nt: TGCGCCAGCAGCGCTCCGGGACTAGCGGGTGGTAGGCAGGATACGCAGTATTTT
cdr3_aa: CASSAPGLAGGRQDTQYF
v_call: TRBV10-1
j_call: TRBJ2-3
d_call: TRBD2
clone_size: .

cdr3_nt: TGTGCCAGCAGCATCCAAAGACTAGCGGGGAATGAGCAGTTCTTC
cdr3_aa: CASSIQRLAGNEQFF
v_call: TRBV11-2
j_call: TRBJ2-1
d_call: TRBD2
clone_size: .

cdr3_nt: TGTGCCAGTAGTATGGAAGGGAGTTGGGAGACCCAGTACTTC
cdr3_aa: CASSMEGSWETQYF
v_call: TRBV19
j_call: TRBJ2-5
d_call: .
clone_size: few

cdr3_nt: TGCGCCAGCAGCTTGAAAGGGAGGGACACTGAAGCTTTCTTT
cdr3_aa: CASSLKGRDTEAFF
v_call: TRBV5-1
j_call: TRBJ1-1
d_call: .
clone_size: .

cdr3_nt: TGTGCCAGCAGCTCCCCTCGAGCACAAGAGACCCAGTACTTC
cdr3_aa: CASSSPRAQETQYF
v_call: TRBV5-5
j_call: TRBJ2-5
d_call: .
clone_size: once

cdr3_nt: TGCAGCGTGAAGACAGGGTCCTACGAGCAGTACTTC
cdr3_aa: CSVKTGSYEQYF
v_call: TRBV29-1
j_call: TRBJ2-7
d_call: TRBD1
clone_size: .

cdr3_nt: TGTGCCAGCAGCCCCTCGGGACAGGGGGCGAGACAGCCCCAGCATTTT
cdr3_aa: CASSPSGQGARQPQHF
v_call: TRBV7-9
j_call: TRBJ1-5
d_call: TRBD1
clone_size: .

cdr3_nt: TGTGCCAGCAGCGTCCGGGACACCTCTAACTATGGCTACACCTTC
cdr3_aa: CASSVRDTSNYGYTF
v_call: TRBV9
j_call: TRBJ1-2
d_call: .
clone_size: .

cdr3_nt: TGTGCCAGCACCCCAGGGGGGAAAGCTTTCTTT
cdr3_aa: CASTPGGKAFF
v_call: TRBV11-2
j_call: TRBJ1-1
d_call: TRBD1
clone_size: .

cdr3_nt: TGTGCCATCAGTGAGCCTAAGACAGGCAATTCGGGGGAGACCCAGTACTTC
cdr3_aa: CAISEPKTGNSGETQYF
v_call: TRBV10-3
j_call: TRBJ2-5
d_call: .
clone_size: .

cdr3_nt: TGCGCCAGCAGCCAAGTAGTGTCGCGGGACCCGAACATAAATAATTCACCCCTCCACTTT
cdr3_aa: CASSQVVSRDPNINNSPLHF
v_call: TRBV4-1
j_call: TRBJ1-6
d_call: .
clone_size: few

cdr3_nt: TGTGCCAGTAGTACGACTAGTTTGTCCTACAATGAGCAGTTCTTC
cdr3_aa: CASSTTSLSYNEQFF
v_call: TRBV19
j_call: TRBJ2-1
d_call: .
clone_size: .

cdr3_nt: TGTGCCAGTAGTATAGATTGGACTACGCCAGATACGCAGTATTTT
cdr3_aa: CASSIDWTTPDTQYF
v_call: TRBV19
j_call: TRBJ2-3
d_call: .
clone_size: .

cdr3_nt: TGTGCCAGCAGCTTTTCGACTAGCGGAGTGGGGGAGACCCAGTACTTC
cdr3_aa: CASSFSTSGVGETQYF
v_call: TRBV5-4
j_call: TRBJ2-5
d_call: TRBD2
clone_size: .

cdr3_nt: TGTGCCAGCAGTGACAGGGCGTACCAAAATGAGCAGTTCTTC
cdr3_aa: CASSDRAYQNEQFF
v_call: TRBV6-1
j_call: TRBJ2-1
d_call: .
clone_size: once

cdr3_nt: TGTGCCAGCAGCCGGAACAGGGTCCTGCCCCAGCATTTT
cdr3_aa: CASSRNRVLPQHF
v_call: TRBV11-2
j_call: TRBJ1-5
d_call: .
clone_size: .

cdr3_nt: TGTGCCAGTTCGGGGACTGAAGCTTTCTTT
cdr3_aa: CASSGTEAFF
v_call: TRBV11-3
j_call: TRBJ1-1
d_call: .
clone_size: .

cdr3_nt: TGTGCCAGCAGCCCACGGGGGGGTAGTGGCACTGAAGCTTTCTTT
cdr3_aa: CASSPRGGSGTEAFF
v_call: TRBV3-1/TRBV3-2
j_call: TRBJ1-1
d_call: .
clone_size: .

cdr3_nt: TGCGCCAGCAGCTTGGGTGGGGAGACGAGCGAGCAGTACTTC
cdr3_aa: CASSLGGETSEQYF
v_call: TRBV5-1
j_call: TRBJ2-7
d_call: .
clone_size: .

cdr3_nt: TGTGCCAGCAGGCGGGAGCACGCTGAGCAGTTCTTC
cdr3_aa: CASRREHAEQFF
v_call: TRBV6-5
j_call: TRBJ2-1
d_call: TRBD2
clone_size: .

cdr3_nt: TGCGCCAGCAGCATCGGAACTAGCGGGGAGGGGGAGACCCAGTACTTC
cdr3_aa: CASSIGTSGEGETQYF
v_call: TRBV5-1
j_call: TRBJ2-5
d_call: TRBD2
clone_size: .

cdr3_nt: TGTGCCAGCAGCTTAGGCAGAGGCACCGTTACCCAGTACTTC
cdr3_aa: CASSLGRGTVTQYF
v_call: TRBV11-3
j_call: TRBJ2-5
d_call: .
clone_size: .

cdr3_nt: TGTGCCACCAGTGACCGGGACAGGGGGCCCTACAATGAGCAGTTCTTC
cdr3_aa: CATSDRDRGPYNEQFF
v_call: TRBV24-1
j_call: TRBJ2-1
d_call: TRBD1
clone_size: .

cdr3_nt: TGCAGCGTAGAGCAGATACAGGGGGATGTAGCTTTCTTT
cdr3_aa: CSVEQIQGDVAFF
v_call: TRBV29-1
j_call: TRBJ1-1
d_call: TRBD1
clone_size: .

cdr3_nt: TGTGCCAGCAGCCGAACTTCGGGACAGGATGGGGCTGAAGCTTTCTTT
cdr3_aa: CASSRTSGQDGAEAFF
v_call: TRBV7-9
j_call: TRBJ1-1
d_call: TRBD1
clone_size: .

cdr3_nt: TGTGCCAGCTTCGGGACTATCGGCTCCTACAATGAGCAGTTCTTC
cdr3_aa: CASFGTIGSYNEQFF
v_call: TRBV21-1
j_call: TRBJ2-1
d_call: .
clone_size: .

cdr3_nt: TGTGCCAGCAGTGAAGCGGGGCAGACCTATGGCTACACCTTC
cdr3_aa: CASSEAGQTYGYTF
v_call: TRBV2
j_call: TRBJ1-2
d_call: .
clone_size: few

cdr3_nt: TGCGCCAGCAGCCCCTCCCGGGGGGCGGACACCGGGGAGCTGTTTTTT
cdr3_aa: CASSPSRGADTGELFF
v_call: TRBV4-1
j_call: TRBJ2-2
d_call: .
clone_size: .

cdr3_nt: TGTGCCAGCAGCTTAGGGAGCACAAGTACAGATACGCAGTATTTT
cdr3_aa: CASSLGSTSTDTQYF
v_call: TRBV7-9
j_call: TRBJ2-3
d_call: .
clone_size: .

cdr3_nt: TGTGCCAGCAGCTTGAAAGGACTAGCGGGATATGAGCAGTTCTTC
cdr3_aa: CASSLKGLAGYEQFF
v_call: TRBV5-6
j_call: TRBJ2-1
d_call: TRBD2
clone_size: .

cdr3_nt: TGTGCCAGTAGTAAACAGGGTTTGGGTGAAAAACTGTTTTTT
cdr3_aa: CASSKQGLGEKLFF
v_call: TRBV19
j_call: TRBJ1-4
d_call: .
clone_size: .

cdr3_nt: TGTGCCAGCAGCCAAAGGACATACAATGAGCAGTTCTTC
cdr3_aa: CASSQRTYNEQFF
v_call: TRBV7-8
j_call: TRBJ2-1
d_call: .
clone_size: .

cdr3_nt: TGCAGCGTTGAAATCAACAGGGGAGGCCCCTATGAAAAACTGTTTTTT
cdr3_aa: CSVEINRGGPYEKLFF
v_call: TRBV29-1
j_call: TRBJ1-4
d_call: TRBD1
clone_size: .

cdr3_nt: TGTGCCAGCAGCTTCCGAGGTGATCAGCCCCAGCATTTT
cdr3_aa: CASSFRGDQPQHF
v_call: TRBV7-2
j_call: TRBJ1-5
d_call: .
clone_size: .

cdr3_nt: TGTGCCAGCAGTGAATGGGGCCCTGTGGGGAACACTGAAGCTTTCTTT
cdr3_aa: CASSEWGPVGNTEAFF
v_call: TRBV2
j_call: TRBJ1-1
d_call: .
clone_size: .

cdr3_nt: TGTGCCAGCAGTCCCGCGTTTAGCGGGGAGCTGTTTTTT
cdr3_aa: CASSPAFSGELFF
v_call: TRBV27
j_call: TRBJ2-2
d_call: .
clone_size: once

cdr3_nt: TGTGCCAGCAGTTTCGGGGGGCGATGGACAGATACGCAGTATTTT
cdr3_aa: CASSFGGRWTDTQYF
v_call: TRBV28
j_call: TRBJ2-3
d_call: .
clone_size: .

cdr3_nt: TGCGCCAGCAGCGGTACAGGGGGGCGGGAGACCCAGTACTTC
cdr3_aa: CASSGTGGRETQYF
v_call: TRBV4-1
j_call: TRBJ2-5
d_call: TRBD1
clone_size: .

cdr3_nt: TGTGCCAGCAGCCAGACTAGCGGAAGTGGGGGTGAGCAGTTCTTC
cdr3_aa: CASSQTSGSGGEQFF
v_call: TRBV7-2
j_call: TRBJ2-1
d_call: TRBD2
clone_size: .

cdr3_nt: TGTGCCAGCAGCCCTCAGCGGGAGGATGAGCAGTTCTTC
cdr3_aa: CASSPQREDEQFF
v_call: TRBV7-9
j_call: TRBJ2-1
d_call: TRBD2
clone_size: .

cdr3_nt: TGTGCCAGCAGCTTATTTCGGGGGAACCCCTACGAGCAGTACTTC
cdr3_aa: CASSLFRGNPYEQYF
v_call: TRBV7-9
j_call: TRBJ2-7
d_call: .
clone_size: once

cdr3_nt: TGTGCCAGCAGCACAATATCCTCTGGGGCCAACGTCCTGACTTTC
cdr3_aa: CASSTISSGANVLTF
v_call: TRBV5-5
j_call: TRBJ2-6
d_call: .
clone_size: .

cdr3_nt: TGCGCCAGCAGTGGGCCTTTTGGCTACGAGCAGTACTTC
cdr3_aa: CASSGPFGYEQYF
v_call: TRBV10-2
j_call: TRBJ2-7
d_call: .
clone_size: few

cdr3_nt: TGTGCCAGCAGCTTACAGGGGACAGATACGCAGTATTTT
cdr3_aa: CASSLQGTDTQYF
v_call: TRBV7-9
j_call: TRBJ2-3
d_call: .
clone_size: .

cdr3_nt: TGTGCCAGCAGCCCCCAGGTAAACACTGAAGCTTTCTTT
cdr3_aa: CASSPQVNTEAFF
v_call: TRBV9
j_call: TRBJ1-1
d_call: .
clone_size: .

cdr3_nt: TGTGCCAGCAGCTTGGACAGAAACACCATATATTTT
cdr3_aa: CASSLDRNTIYF
v_call: TRBV5-4
j_call: TRBJ1-3
d_call: .
clone_size: .

cdr3_nt: TGTGCCAGCACCAAAGACAGGGGGCAAGCCTACGAGCAGTACTTC
cdr3_aa: CASTKDRGQAYEQYF
v_call: TRBV5-4
j_call: TRBJ2-7
d_call: TRBD1
clone_size: .

cdr3_nt: TGTGCCAGCAGCTTGAGCGGGATCTCCTACAATGAGCAGTTCTTC
cdr3_aa: CASSLSGISYNEQFF
v_call: TRBV5-4
j_call: TRBJ2-1
d_call: TRBD2
clone_size: .

cdr3_nt: TGTGCCAGCCGGCGGGAGGGCCGCTCCGGGGAGCTGTTTTTT
cdr3_aa: CASRREGRSGELFF
v_call: TRBV6-5
j_call: TRBJ2-2
d_call: TRBD2
clone_size: .

cdr3_nt: TGTGCCAGTCGGTCCGGGACAGGGGATGAAAAACTGTTTTTT
cdr3_aa: CASRSGTGDEKLFF
v_call: TRBV7-2
j_call: TRBJ1-4
d_call: TRBD1
clone_size: .

cdr3_nt: TGCGCCAGCAGCACCCGACAGGGTGAGGATCAGCCCCAGCATTTT
cdr3_aa: CASSTRQGEDQPQHF
v_call: TRBV4-1
j_call: TRBJ1-5
d_call: TRBD1
clone_size: .

cdr3_nt: TGCGCCAGCCGGGGTTCACTAGCGGTGGGTGAGACCCAGTACTTC
cdr3_aa: CASRGSLAVGETQYF
v_call: TRBV4-1
j_call: TRBJ2-5
d_call: TRBD2
clone_size: .

cdr3_nt: TGTGCCAGCAGTGTCCGACTGAACAATGAGCAGTTCTTC
cdr3_aa: CASSVRLNNEQFF
v_call: TRBV2
j_call: TRBJ2-1
d_call: .
clone_size: many

cdr3_nt: TGTGCCAGCACAACGGACAGCACGAACACTGAAGCTTTCTTT
cdr3_aa: CASTTDSTNTEAFF
v_call: TRBV28
j_call: TRBJ1-1
d_call: .
clone_size: .

cdr3_nt: TGCGCCAGCAGCTGGGGACTAGCGGACACAGATACGCAGTATTTT
cdr3_aa: CASSWGLADTDTQYF
v_call: TRBV5-1
j_call: TRBJ2-3
d_call: TRBD2
clone_size: .

cdr3_nt: TGTGCCAGCAGTGAAGCTCCCTTTGTCAATGAGCAGTTCTTC
cdr3_aa: CASSEAPFVNEQFF
v_call: TRBV2
j_call: TRBJ2-1
d_call: .
clone_size: .

cdr3_nt: TGCGCCAGCTCCGCGGAGGCAGCTGAGATTAGAGCTAACTATGGCTACACCTTC
cdr3_aa: CASSAEAAEIRANYGYTF
v_call: TRBV5-1
j_call: TRBJ1-2
d_call: .
clone_size: .

cdr3_nt: TGTGCCAGCAGCTCGTCCCAAGAGACCCAGTACTTC
cdr3_aa: CASSSSQETQYF
v_call: TRBV6-5
j_call: TRBJ2-5
d_call: .
clone_size: .